In its sample, the clone carrying this TCR beta chain was seen a few times. Its matching antigen is unknown. This entry belongs to a study of T cells in Graves' hyperthyroidism and ophthalmopathy. Findings of the study overall: With a median lead of about six months before onset, the model predicted ophthalmopathy.

CDR1 is SGDLS, CDR2 YYNGEE, per germline. This CDR3 is 15 amino acids long. The V segment lost 3 bases and the J segment 4 bases; nucleotides outside the gene matches: 9. From RNA transcripts, TCR beta CDR3 regions were amplified. First-round RT-PCR with HTBI primers amplified the TCR CDR3 region. TCRdb re-derived calls from the multiplex PCR reads in MiXCR, one entry per CDR3 protein. The data show some 740,000 distinct CDR3 sequences, 14% seen once. Sequenced: blood. The chain carries TRBV9 and TRBJ1-1; the match to TRBD1 covers 7 bases. The clonotype originates from a woman aged 18-29 years with Graves' hyperthyroidism. The DNA of the CDR3 is TGTGCCAGCAGCGCAGAACAGGGGTGGACCACTGAAGCTTTCTTT. This encodes CASSAEQGWTTEAFF.